A selection of T cell receptor beta chains follows, all from one sample in a study of blood T cell repertoires in COVID-19. Libraries were prepared by immunoSEQ multiplex PCR; TCRdb keeps only in-frame clonotypes and omits some of them. The profile shows around 100,000 clones, more than 70% of them singletons. The sample comprised peripheral blood. These TCRs come from a human donor in a cohort sampled during active COVID-19. The CDR3 runs from the conserved cysteine through the conserved F or W. D genes are given only for firm matches. Clone size is given for some rows only: seen once, a few or many times, or a class if the clone is expanded.

TRBV29-1	TRBJ2-3	.	.	CSVDTGNTDTQYF	TGCAGCGTTGACACAGGGAATACAGATACGCAGTATTTT
TRBV11-2	TRBJ2-5	TRBD2	.	CASSLAKTSGSRETQYF	TGTGCCAGCAGCTTAGCCAAGACTAGCGGGAGTCGTGAGACCCAGTACTTC
TRBV11-3	TRBJ2-1	.	.	CASSPGYNEQFF	TGTGCCAGCAGCCCAGGATACAATGAGCAGTTCTTC
TRBV6-5	TRBJ1-2	.	.	CASSYGGNYGYTF	TGTGCCAGCAGTTACGGGGGGAACTATGGCTACACCTTC
TRBV4-1	TRBJ2-7	TRBD1	.	CASSHLTGGRNEQYF	TGCGCCAGCAGCCACCTTACAGGGGGCCGGAACGAGCAGTACTTC
TRBV14	TRBJ2-7	TRBD1	few	CASGRDRGEQYF	TGTGCCAGTGGCCGCGACAGGGGGGAGCAGTACTTC
TRBV14	TRBJ2-7	.	few	CASSQAGKGEQYF	TGTGCCAGCAGCCAAGCAGGGAAGGGGGAGCAGTACTTC
TRBV19	TRBJ1-2	TRBD1	.	CASSIGTGVGYTF	TGTGCCAGTAGTATAGGCACAGGGGTAGGCTACACCTTC
TRBV20-1	TRBJ1-5	.	.	CSASLRVGSQPQHF	TGCAGTGCTAGTCTGAGGGTAGGAAGTCAGCCCCAGCATTTT
TRBV28	TRBJ1-2	.	.	CASSSFDRNYGYTF	TGTGCCAGCAGTTCTTTCGACAGAAACTATGGCTACACCTTC
TRBV3-1/TRBV3-2	TRBJ1-1	TRBD1	few	CASSQAQDRDTEAFF	TGTGCCAGCAGCCAAGCTCAGGACAGGGATACTGAAGCTTTCTTT